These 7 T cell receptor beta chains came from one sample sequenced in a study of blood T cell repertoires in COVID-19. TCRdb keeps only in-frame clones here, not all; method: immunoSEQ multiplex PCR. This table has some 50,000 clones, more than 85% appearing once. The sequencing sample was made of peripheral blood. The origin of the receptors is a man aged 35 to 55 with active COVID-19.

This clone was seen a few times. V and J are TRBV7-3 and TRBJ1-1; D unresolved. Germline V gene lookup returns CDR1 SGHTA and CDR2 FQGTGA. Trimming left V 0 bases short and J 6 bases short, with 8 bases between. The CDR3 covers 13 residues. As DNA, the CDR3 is TGTGCCAGCAGCTTAACGAGCACAGCTGAAGCTTTCTTT. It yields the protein CASSLTSTAEAFF.

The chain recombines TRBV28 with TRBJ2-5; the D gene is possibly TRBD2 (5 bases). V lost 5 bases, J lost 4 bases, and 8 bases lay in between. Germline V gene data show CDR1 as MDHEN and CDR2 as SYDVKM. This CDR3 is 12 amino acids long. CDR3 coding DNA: TGTGCCAGCAGTCCACTAGGAGAGACCCAGTACTTC. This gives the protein CASSPLGETQYF.

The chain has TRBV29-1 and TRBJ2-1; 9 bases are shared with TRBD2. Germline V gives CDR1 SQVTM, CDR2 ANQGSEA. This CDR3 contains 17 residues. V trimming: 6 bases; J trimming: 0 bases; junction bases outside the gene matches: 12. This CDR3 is CSVPKGAGGSSYNEQFF. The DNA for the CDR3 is TGCAGCGTCCCGAAGGGCGCGGGAGGGAGCTCCTACAATGAGCAGTTCTTC.

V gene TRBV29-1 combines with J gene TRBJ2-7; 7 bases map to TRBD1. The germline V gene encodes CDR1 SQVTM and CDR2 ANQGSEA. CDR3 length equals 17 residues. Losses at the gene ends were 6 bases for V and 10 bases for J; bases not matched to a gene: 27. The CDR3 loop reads CSVPGQIRTAYGTVQYF. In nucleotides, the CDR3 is TGCAGCGTGCCGGGACAGATTAGAACTGCCTACGGTACGGTTCAGTACTTC.

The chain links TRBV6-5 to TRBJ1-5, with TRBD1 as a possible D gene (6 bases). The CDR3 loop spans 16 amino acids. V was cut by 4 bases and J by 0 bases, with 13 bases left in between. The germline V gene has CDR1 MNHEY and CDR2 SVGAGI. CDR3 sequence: CASSSADSYSNQPQHF. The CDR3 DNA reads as TGTGCCAGCAGTTCAGCGGACAGTTATAGCAATCAGCCCCAGCATTTT.

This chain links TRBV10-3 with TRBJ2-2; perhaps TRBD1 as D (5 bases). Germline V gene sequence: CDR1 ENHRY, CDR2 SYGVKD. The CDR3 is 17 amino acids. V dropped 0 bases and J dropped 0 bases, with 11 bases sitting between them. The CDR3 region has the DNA TGTGCCATCAGTGAGTCGAGGTCAGGGACGAACACCGGGGAGCTGTTTTTT. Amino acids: CAISESRSGTNTGELFF.

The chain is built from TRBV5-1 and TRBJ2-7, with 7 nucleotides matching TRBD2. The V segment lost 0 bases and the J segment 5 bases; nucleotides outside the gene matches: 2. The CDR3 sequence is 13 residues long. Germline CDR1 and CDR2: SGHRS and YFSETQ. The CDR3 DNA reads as TGCGCCAGCAGCTTGGCGCTAGCGGACGAGCAGTACTTC. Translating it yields CASSLALADEQYF.